This T cell receptor (beta chain) stems from a study of Tregs in tolerant kidney transplant recipients. CD4+CD25+CD127- Tregs, CD4+CD25- non-Tregs, CD4 and CD8 cells were sorted. Losses at the gene ends were 5 bases for V and 6 bases for J; bases not matched to a gene: 8. CDR1 is SGHTA, CDR2 FQGNSA, per germline. The CDR3 has 15 residues. Generated by immunoSEQ multiplex PCR, the TCRdb table keeps only in-frame clones and is missing some. The data show nearly 15,000 clones, just under 80% seen once. The clonotype was recovered from a human donor who received a combined kidney and bone marrow transplant. This chain joins TRBV7-2 and TRBJ2-1; TRBD1 matches 9 bases. This specimen was Tregs from blood, taken before the transplant. The DNA for the CDR3 is TGTGCCAGCAGCGCAACCGGGACAGGGCGCAATGAGCAGTTCTTC. Protein product: CASSATGTGRNEQFF.